This TCR beta chain was identified in a study of shared clonotypes between healthy human individuals. Naive CD8 cells were CD45RO-negative, positively selected for CCR7, excluding terminally differentiated effector memory CD45RA+ cells. TCRdb's table, derived via immunoSEQ multiplex PCR, lists solely in-frame clones and lacks some. The table has around 2,000,000 clones, approximately 94% seen once. The V gene lost 6 bases and the J gene lost 5 bases, with 18 bases spanning the gap. The germline V gene encodes CDR1 MDHEN and CDR2 SYDVKM. This CDR3 contains 15 residues. The V call is TRBV28, the J call TRBJ2-3, with a weak D call TRBD2 (6 bases). The TCR originated in a young man in good health. Some clones in this sample may be carry-over from other donors' samples. Sequencing input: naive CD8+ T cells from PBMCs. In nucleotides, the CDR3 is TGTGCCAGCAGCATTACCCTCGGGACTCGAGATACGCAGTATTTT. This translates into CASSITLGTRDTQYF.